These 16 T cell receptor beta chains share one sample of origin, sequenced in a study of Ad26.COV2.S vaccination and SARS-CoV-2 variants. Treatment given: some 20 received Ad26.COV2.S at low or high dose, single or two shots; about 5 received placebo; per-sample allocation not given. The investigators took samples on day 63 after the first vaccine or placebo injection. Some clones are missing from TCRdb's copy, which holds only in-frame ones; the method was immunoSEQ multiplex PCR. Among roughly 380,000 clones listed, 85% were seen once. The specimen comprised peripheral blood, sampled in a trial of Ad26.COV2.S vaccine versus placebo. These receptors came from a person between 18 and 65 years old who received the Ad26.COV2.S COVID-19 vaccine or a placebo.

The chain is built from TRBV7-2 and TRBJ1-5; 7 nucleotides match TRBD1. The CDR3 contains 13 residues. The junction had 9 bases not matched to a gene; V was cut back by 5 bases and J by 11 bases. The germline V gene encodes CDR1 SGHTA and CDR2 FQGNSA. As DNA, the CDR3 is TGTGCCAGCAGCCCCGACAGGGAGATGACCCAGCATTTT. This sequence encodes CASSPDREMTQHF.

This clone was detected once. Written as DNA, the CDR3 is TGTGCCAGCAGCCCTGGCCTTAGCGGGGGGCTCCCAGATACGCAGTATTTT. Protein product: CASSPGLSGGLPDTQYF. V and J are TRBV9 and TRBJ2-3, with 10 nucleotides matching TRBD2. Germline V CDR1 and CDR2: SGDLS, YYNGEE. This CDR3 has 17 residues. The V and J ends lost 4 bases and 4 bases, in that order; junction bases with no gene match: 12.

V and J are TRBV7-2 and TRBJ1-3; D is possibly TRBD1 (5 bases). Germline assignment: CDR1 SGHTA and CDR2 FQGNSA. V was trimmed by 4 bases and J by 0 bases, leaving 13 bases between them. The CDR3 is 16 amino acids. CDR3 sequence: CASSSSTAISGNTIYF. The CDR3 DNA is TGTGCCAGCAGCTCCTCGACAGCTATCTCTGGAAACACCATATATTTT. The entire variable domain, with the rest obtained from reference TRBV7-2 and TRBJ1-3, is as follows: GAGVSQSPSNKVTEKGKDVELRCDPISGHTALYWYRQSLGQGLEFLIYFQGNSAPDKSGLPSDRFSAERTGGSVSTLTIQRTQQEDSAVYLCASSSSTAISGNTIYFGEGSWLTVV.

The CDR3 nucleotides read TGTGCCAGCAGCTGGGGACAGGGGGCCACAGATACGCAGTATTTT. Protein product: CASSWGQGATDTQYF. The rearrangement uses TRBV7-8 and TRBJ2-3, with TRBD1 matching over 12 bases. V dropped 4 bases and J dropped 2; count of bases not matched to a gene: 1. The V gene's germline CDR1 is SGHVS and CDR2 FQNEAQ. The CDR3 runs 15 residues.

This clone appeared a single time. The chain links TRBV5-1 to TRBJ2-3; 9 bases map to TRBD1. The junction had 6 bases not matched to a gene; V was cut back by 4 bases and J by 0 bases. The germline CDR1 and CDR2 sequences are SGHRS and YFSETQ. The CDR3 sequence is 16 residues long. CDR3 nucleotide sequence: TGCGCCAGCAGCCCAACCGGGACAGGGAGCACAGATACGCAGTATTTT. Its protein product is CASSPTGTGSTDTQYF.

The J gene is TRBJ1-5, the V gene TRBV7-2; no clear D gene. The CDR3 runs 15 residues. Trimming removed 1 base from V and 5 bases from J, with 12 bases in between. Germline V gene lookup returns CDR1 SGHTA and CDR2 FQGNSA. The CDR3 sequence is CASSLEARSDQPQHF. CDR3 DNA sequence: TGTGCCAGCAGCTTAGAAGCCCGTTCGGATCAGCCCCAGCATTTT.

V gene TRBV7-9 combines with J gene TRBJ1-6; no firm D call. The V end was cut by 6 bases, the J end by 10 bases, with 10 bases between. There are 12 residues in the CDR3. Looked up from germline, CDR1 is SEHNR and CDR2 is FQNEAQ (reference sequence). This chain's CDR3 is CASRKFASPLHF. CDR3 bases: TGTGCCAGCAGGAAGTTTGCGTCACCCCTCCACTTT.

J is TRBJ2-7 and V is TRBV11-2; D might be TRBD2 (6 bases). The CDR3 runs to 15 residues. The ends were cut back, 1 base at V and 2 bases at J, with 12 bases in the middle. Germline CDR1 reads SGHAT; CDR2 reads FQNNGV. In nucleotides, the CDR3 is TGTGCCAGCAGCTTAGTTAGCGGAGCCACCTACGAGCAGTACTTC. Translated: CASSLVSGATYEQYF.

Written as DNA, the CDR3 is TGTGCCAGCAGCCCCCTGGCGGGGCAAAGGGCAGATACGCAGTATTTT. Translated, it gives CASSPLAGQRADTQYF. This chain joins TRBV11-2 and TRBJ2-3; possibly TRBD2 for D (6 bases). Trimming took 5 bases from V and 4 from J, leaving 19 bases between them. CDR1 SGHAT and CDR2 FQNNGV come from the germline V gene. The CDR3 runs to 16 residues.

The chain employs TRBV20-1 and TRBJ1-5, with D perhaps matching TRBD1 (5 bases). The CDR3 spans 11 residues. Trimming pared 0 bases from V and 16 bases from J, leaving 13 bases between. Germline V gene data show CDR1 as DFQATT and CDR2 as SNEGSKA (reference sequence). CDR3: CSARDKDTLHF. Written as DNA, the CDR3 is TGCAGTGCTAGAGATAAGGACACCTTACATTTT.

In its sample, this clone was seen once. This chain joins TRBV6-6 and TRBJ2-3; 8 bases fit TRBD1. Trimming cost V 6 bases and J 2 bases; bases outside gene matches: 7. CDR3 size: 15 residues. Germline V gene sequence: CDR1 MNHNY, CDR2 SVGAGI (reference sequence). The CDR3 nucleotides are TGTGCCAGCAGAAGACAGGGGTATTCCACAGATACGCAGTATTTT. It is translated as CASRRQGYSTDTQYF.

The V and J genes are TRBV5-5 and TRBJ2-7, with D possibly being TRBD1 (5 bases). The CDR3 loop spans 14 amino acids. Germline values: CDR1 SGHKS, CDR2 YYEKEE (reference sequence). Trimming pared 4 bases from V and 3 bases from J, leaving 14 bases between. The CDR3 sequence is CASSGAVGLYEQYF. As DNA, the CDR3 is TGTGCCAGCAGCGGGGCCGTTGGCCTCTACGAGCAGTACTTC.

The chain is built from TRBV18 and TRBJ2-3; D is possibly TRBD2 (5 bases). V lost 10 bases to trimming and J lost 2 bases, with 19 bases between them. The CDR3 totals 15 residues. Germline-derived CDR1 and CDR2 are KGHSH and LQKENI. This CDR3 reads CAIRSERKNTDTQYF. The CDR3 DNA reads TGTGCCATCAGGTCGGAGCGGAAAAACACAGATACGCAGTATTTT. The complete variable domain, with remaining parts taken from reference TRBV18 and TRBJ2-3, reads NAGVMQNPRHLVRRRGQEARLRCSPMKGHSHVYWYRQLPEEGLKFMVYLQKENIIDESGMPKERFSAEFPKEGPSILRIQQVVRGDSAAYFCAIRSERKNTDTQYFGPGTRLTVL.

The CDR3 sequence: CASSVGGQTYEQYF. CDR3 nucleotides: TGTGCCAGCAGCGTAGGTGGACAGACCTACGAGCAGTACTTC. This chain joins TRBV9 and TRBJ2-7; tentative D call: TRBD1 (6 bases). The CDR3 extends over 14 amino acids. Germline lookup yields CDR1 SGDLS and CDR2 YYNGEE. The V end was cut by 0 bases, the J end by 2 bases, with 9 bases between.

The chain uses TRBV19 and TRBJ1-2; D gene unclear. Trimming took off 1 base at V and 2 bases at J, with 5 bases between the two ends. This CDR3 has 13 amino acids. The germline V gene has CDR1 LNHDA and CDR2 SQIVND (reference sequence). The CDR3 spells CASSIGWNYGYTF. The CDR3 DNA reads as TGTGCCAGTAGTATAGGGTGGAACTATGGCTACACCTTC. Drawing the rest from reference TRBV19 and TRBJ1-2, the complete variable domain is DGGITQSPKYLFRKEGQNVTLSCEQNLNHDAMYWYRQDPGQGLRLIYYSQIVNDFQKGDIAEGYSVSREKKESFPLTVTSAQKNPTAFYLCASSIGWNYGYTFGSGTRLTVV.

J is TRBJ2-7 and V is TRBV18; D gene ambiguous. V was shortened by 6 bases and J by 3 bases, with 15 bases between the two germline ends. CDR1 and CDR2 (germline): KGHSH, LQKENI. CDR3 length equals 14 residues. CDR3 nucleotide sequence: TGTGCCAGCTCCCCGATAGACATGCTCTACGAGCAGTACTTC. This codes for CASSPIDMLYEQYF. Supplemented by reference TRBV18 and TRBJ2-7, the full variable domain reads NAGVMQNPRHLVRRRGQEARLRCSPMKGHSHVYWYRQLPEEGLKFMVYLQKENIIDESGMPKERFSAEFPKEGPSILRIQQVVRGDSAAYFCASSPIDMLYEQYFGPGTRLTVT.